The present T cell receptor beta chain was sequenced within a study of blood T cell repertoires in COVID-19. Whole-study context: From T cells, B-cell-depleted T cells, or PBMCs came the material, which was cDNA or gDNA.

Original analysis: Estimation of nucleated cell counts was performed using reference gene primer amplification. The method was immunoSEQ multiplex PCR; TCRdb's version includes in-frame clones alone and lacks a portion of them. V and J calls plus clone size are reproduced from that table; the DNA served to infer D and trimming. Of 250,000 to 300,000 clones listed, around 91% were seen once; the top ten hold around 13%. The CDR3 sequence is 12 residues long. Trimming removed 7 bases at V and 7 bases at J, with 13 bases between. The sequence derives from a woman aged 60-70 years with acute or convalescent COVID-19. The specimen was peripheral blood. V is TRBV12-3 or TRBV12-4 and J is TRBJ1-1; weak D call: TRBD1 (5 bases). CDR3 bases: TGTGCCAGCATCTGGGGGGTTGGTGAAGCTTTCTTT. Encoded protein: CASIWGVGEAFF.